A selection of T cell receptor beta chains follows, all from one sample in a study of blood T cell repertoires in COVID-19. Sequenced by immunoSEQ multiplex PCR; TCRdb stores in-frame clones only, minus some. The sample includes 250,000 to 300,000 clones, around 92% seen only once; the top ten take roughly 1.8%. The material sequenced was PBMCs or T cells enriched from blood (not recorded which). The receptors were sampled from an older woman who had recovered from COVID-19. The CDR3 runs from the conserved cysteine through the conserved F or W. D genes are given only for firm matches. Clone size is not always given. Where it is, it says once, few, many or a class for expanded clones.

TGTGCCAGCAGTTACGACGGGGGTGGCTACACCTTC	CASSYDGGGYTF	once	NA	TRBV6-2/TRBV6-3	TRBJ1-2
TGTGCCATCAGTGAATCGTGGAACGGTGAGGGCGAGCAGTACTTC	CAISESWNGEGEQYF	NA	NA	TRBV10-3	TRBJ2-7
TGTGCCAGCAGCCCCCCCGCGGGAGGCTACGAGCAGTACTTC	CASSPPAGGYEQYF	NA	TRBD2	TRBV11-3	TRBJ2-7
TGTGCCAGCAGCTTACAAGGAGGGACAGATACGCAGTATTTT	CASSLQGGTDTQYF	few	NA	TRBV11-3	TRBJ2-3
TGTGCCACCAGCAGAGATGGTTTGTCAGGATATAGCAATCAGCCCCAGCATTTT	CATSRDGLSGYSNQPQHF	NA	NA	TRBV15	TRBJ1-5
TGTGCCAGCAGATTGCCCGGCATTAATTCGGCGGGAGAAGACACCGGGGAGCTGTTTTTT	CASRLPGINSAGEDTGELFF	NA	TRBD2	TRBV28	TRBJ2-2
TGTGCCAGCAGCTCCCGGGACAGGGGTCACACCATATATTTT	CASSSRDRGHTIYF	NA	TRBD1	TRBV7-8	TRBJ1-3
TGTGCCTGGAACCGGGACAGGGTGTTCGGCACAGATACGCAGTATTTT	CAWNRDRVFGTDTQYF	NA	TRBD1	TRBV30	TRBJ2-3
TGCGCCAGCAGGCTAGGGGGCTCCTACGAGCAGTACTTC	CASRLGGSYEQYF	few	NA	TRBV10-2	TRBJ2-7
TGTGCCAGCAGTGAAATCTATAGGGAGCTGTTTTTT	CASSEIYRELFF	NA	NA	TRBV2	TRBJ2-2
TGCGCCAGCAGCCAAGATCATAAAGACAACAATGGCTACACCTTC	CASSQDHKDNNGYTF	NA	NA	TRBV4-1	TRBJ1-2
TGCAGCGTTGGCGGGGATACTAGCACAGATACGCAGTATTTT	CSVGGDTSTDTQYF	NA	NA	TRBV29-1	TRBJ2-3
TGCGCCAGCAGCCAGGGGACTAGCCAACGCCAAGAGACCCAGTACTTC	CASSQGTSQRQETQYF	NA	TRBD2	TRBV5-1	TRBJ2-5
TGTGCCAGCAGCTTAGCGGAGGGGAACACCATATATTTT	CASSLAEGNTIYF	NA	NA	TRBV7-9	TRBJ1-3
TGTGCCAGCAGTTCTACTTCGAACACCGGGGAGCTGTTTTTT	CASSSTSNTGELFF	NA	NA	TRBV28	TRBJ2-2
TGTGCCAGCTCCGGGACAGGGTACACTGAAGCTTTCTTT	CASSGTGYTEAFF	NA	TRBD1	TRBV28	TRBJ1-1
TGTGCCAGCAGCGTATATTCGGGGAACACCGGGGAGCTGTTTTTT	CASSVYSGNTGELFF	NA	NA	TRBV9	TRBJ2-2
TGTGCCAGCAGTCGCTCGTCGGGACAATTTAATTCACCCCTCCACTTT	CASSRSSGQFNSPLHF	NA	NA	TRBV27	TRBJ1-6
TGTGCCAGCAGTTCCAGACAGGGCGTCTATAATTCACCCCTCCACTTT	CASSSRQGVYNSPLHF	NA	TRBD1	TRBV27	TRBJ1-6
TGTGCCACCAGTGATCCTACAGGGAGTTCGAACACCGGGGAGCTGTTTTTT	CATSDPTGSSNTGELFF	once	NA	TRBV24-1	TRBJ2-2
TGTGCCAGTAGCCCACTCCTTAGGGGGGGAACTGAAGCTTTCTTT	CASSPLLRGGTEAFF	NA	NA	TRBV19	TRBJ1-1
TGTGCCAGCAGTGAAACCCAGGTCGGAACCTACAATGAGCAGTTCTTC	CASSETQVGTYNEQFF	NA	NA	TRBV9	TRBJ2-1
TGCGCCAGCAGCCAAGAAGACTACAGCCGACGGGATACGCAGTATTTT	CASSQEDYSRRDTQYF	NA	NA	TRBV4-1	TRBJ2-3
TGTGCCAGCAGCCAGGGGTGGAACACCATATATTTT	CASSQGWNTIYF	NA	NA	TRBV5-6	TRBJ1-3
TGTGCCAGCACCCCGAAGGGGCAGGCCCCAGATTTTTCACCCCTCCACTTT	CASTPKGQAPDFSPLHF	NA	NA	TRBV27	TRBJ1-6
TGCAGTGCCCACAGTGGAAACACCATATATTTT	CSAHSGNTIYF	NA	NA	TRBV20-1	TRBJ1-3
TGTGCCAGCAGCCGGGACAGCTGGTCACCCCTCCACTTT	CASSRDSWSPLHF	NA	TRBD1	TRBV12-3/TRBV12-4	TRBJ1-6
TGCGCCAGCAGCCGGGACAACAATCAGCCCCAGCATTTT	CASSRDNNQPQHF	NA	NA	TRBV4-1	TRBJ1-5
TGTGCCAGTAGTATAGCCAGGGGGCACACTGAAGCTTTCTTT	CASSIARGHTEAFF	NA	TRBD1	TRBV19	TRBJ1-1
TGTGCCAGCAGCTTAGGGGCAGGGGGCTTTTATGGCTACACCTTC	CASSLGAGGFYGYTF	NA	TRBD1	TRBV7-8	TRBJ1-2
TGTGCCAGCAGTGTGCTCAGGCTAGCGGACAATGAGCAGTTCTTC	CASSVLRLADNEQFF	NA	TRBD2	TRBV2	TRBJ2-1
TGTGCCAGTAGTTTACAGGGGGCAGGAGATACGCAGTATTTT	CASSLQGAGDTQYF	NA	TRBD1	TRBV19	TRBJ2-3
TGTGCCAGCAGTTTTGCGACTAGCGGGTTCCAAGAGACCCAGTACTTC	CASSFATSGFQETQYF	NA	TRBD2	TRBV28	TRBJ2-5
TGTGCCACCAGTGGGAGGCATAAGACCGGGGAGCTGTTTTTT	CATSGRHKTGELFF	once	NA	TRBV24-1	TRBJ2-2
TGTGCCAGCAGCTACTTGGGACTAGCGGGGGGATTAACAGATACGCAGTATTTT	CASSYLGLAGGLTDTQYF	NA	TRBD2	TRBV7-3	TRBJ2-3
TGTGCCAGCAGCGTAGTCGGCGGGAGTTCGAACAATGAGCAGTTCTTC	CASSVVGGSSNNEQFF	NA	TRBD2	TRBV9	TRBJ2-1
TGCGCCAGCAGCTTGGGGGCCGGCTCTGGAAACACCATATATTTT	CASSLGAGSGNTIYF	NA	NA	TRBV5-1	TRBJ1-3
TGTGCCAGCAGTGAGGGACTAGCGGGGGTTGAGCAGTTCTTC	CASSEGLAGVEQFF	NA	TRBD2	TRBV2	TRBJ2-1
TGTGCCAGCAGCCCAGGTGGAGGAACTGAAGCTTTCTTT	CASSPGGGTEAFF	NA	NA	TRBV6-5	TRBJ1-1
TGTGCCAGCAGCTTAGGGGATCAGGGGCAAGAGACCCAGTACTTC	CASSLGDQGQETQYF	NA	NA	TRBV7-9	TRBJ2-5
TGTGCCAGCAGCTTATCGGGAAACAATCAGCCCCAGCATTTT	CASSLSGNNQPQHF	NA	NA	TRBV5-6	TRBJ1-5
TGCGCCAGCAGCCAAGATCTTCGGACAGGGAATTCGGAGGGCTACACCTTC	CASSQDLRTGNSEGYTF	NA	TRBD1	TRBV4-1	TRBJ1-2
TGTGCCAGCAGCCCCTGGGCCTCCTCAGAGCAGTTCTTC	CASSPWASSEQFF	NA	NA	TRBV13	TRBJ2-1
TGTGCCAGCAGCCTACAGGGGCCCAGCGGCACTGAAGCTTTCTTT	CASSLQGPSGTEAFF	NA	TRBD1	TRBV6-5	TRBJ1-1
TGTGCCAGCAGCCCAACGACAGGAGCTTATAGCAATCAGCCCCAGCATTTT	CASSPTTGAYSNQPQHF	NA	NA	TRBV5-5	TRBJ1-5